These 15 T cell receptor beta chains share one sample of origin, sequenced in a study of identical twins (dated by TCRdb to 2016 to 2018). Preparation of the library involved 5' RACE. TCRdb names Illumina HiSeq 2000 as the instrument used. Clones were called with MiXCR by TCRdb after fastp trimmed the public reads at Q25, and only in-frame beta chains were retained. CDR3 protein sequences are deduplicated, and each keeps its most common genes and DNA. The sample table lists around 570,000 distinct CDR3 sequences, 9.6% of them with a count of one. The ten largest make up 2.5% to 3.5% of the sample. These data are also associated with another study on yellow fever vaccine responses in identical twins.

Source material: PBMCs. Receptors were obtained from a woman aged 18 to 35 in good health.

This clonotype was counted many times. The rearrangement joins TRBV20-1 to TRBJ2-5, with D perhaps matching TRBD1 (5 bases). Trimming took 0 bases from V and 3 from J, leaving 14 bases between them. Looked up from germline, CDR1 is DFQATT and CDR2 is SNEGSKA (reference sequence). The CDR3 contains 15 residues. CDR3 nucleotide sequence: TGCAGTGCTAGAGACCCCCAGGCAGGGAAAGAGACCCAGTACTTC. This codes for CSARDPQAGKETQYF.

This clonotype was observed at least ten times. The chain recombines TRBV7-2 with TRBJ1-4; D is unclear. The V gene's germline CDR1 is SGHTA and CDR2 FQGNSA. The V end was cut by 3 bases, the J end by 7 bases, with 9 bases between. The CDR3 loop spans 13 amino acids. CDR3: CASSLLQFEKLFF. The CDR3 DNA reads as TGTGCCAGCAGCTTGCTTCAGTTTGAAAAACTGTTTTTT.

Only a few counts were recorded for this clonotype. The chain combines TRBV6-1 with TRBJ2-2; D is ambiguous. V lost 8 bases to trimming and J lost 6 bases, with 16 bases between them. This CDR3 is 14 amino acids long. Germline lookup yields CDR1 MNHNS and CDR2 SASEGT. In DNA, the CDR3 is TGTGCCAGCCGATCGGGCCTATACCCCGGGGAGCTGTTTTTT. Amino acid sequence: CASRSGLYPGELFF.

This clonotype was counted many times. The chain employs TRBV20-1 and TRBJ1-6, with no clear D. V was clipped by 0 bases and J by 4 bases, with 1 base between them. CDR3 length equals 12 residues. Germline V gene lookup returns CDR1 DFQATT and CDR2 SNEGSKA (reference sequence). The CDR3 region has the DNA TGCAGTGCTAGAGATTATAATTCACCCCTCCACTTT. It yields the protein CSARDYNSPLHF.

J is TRBJ2-7 and V is TRBV20-1; 9 nucleotides line up with TRBD1. The trim removed 3 bases at V and 1 base at J, leaving 4 bases unmatched. The germline gives CDR1 DFQATT, CDR2 SNEGSKA (reference sequence). The CDR3 totals 14 residues. This CDR3 reads CSARKDRGSYEQYF. CDR3 coding DNA: TGCAGTGCTAGGAAGGACAGGGGATCCTACGAGCAGTACTTC.

The rearrangement uses TRBV7-9 and TRBJ2-2; D unclear. The CDR3 sequence is 16 residues long. CDR1 SEHNR and CDR2 FQNEAQ come from the germline V gene (reference sequence). Trimming pared 5 bases from V and 1 base from J, leaving 14 bases between. In DNA form, the CDR3 reads TGTGCCAGCAGCCCTAGAACCGAGGAGAACACCGGGGAGCTGTTTTTT. This codes for CASSPRTEENTGELFF. The complete variable domain, with remaining parts taken from reference TRBV7-9 and TRBJ2-2, reads DTGVSQNPRHKITKRGQNVTFRCDPISEHNRLYWYRQTLGQGPEFLTYFQNEAQLEKSRLLSDRFSAERPKGSFSTLEIQRTEQGDSAMYLCASSPRTEENTGELFFGEGSRLTVL.

This clonotype occurred a few times. V is TRBV7-3 and J is TRBJ2-2; TRBD2 might be the D (5 bases). V was clipped by 1 base and J by 7 bases, with 7 bases between them. Germline CDR1 and CDR2: SGHTA and FQGTGA. CDR3 length: 13 residues. CDR3 sequence: CASSLIGDGELFF. CDR3 in DNA: TGTGCCAGCAGCTTAATCGGGGACGGGGAGCTGTTTTTT.

This clonotype occurred a few times. The genes are TRBV20-1 and TRBJ2-1, with D perhaps matching TRBD2 (5 bases). Germline-derived CDR1 and CDR2 are DFQATT and SNEGSKA (reference sequence). The CDR3 runs to 12 residues. The V end lost 2 bases, the J end lost 11 bases, and 13 bases lay between the germline ends. The CDR3 is CSARQLESQQFF. The DNA for the CDR3 is TGCAGTGCTAGACAACTAGAAAGTCAGCAGTTCTTC.

This clonotype was observed many times. The chain employs TRBV7-9 and TRBJ2-4, with D possibly called TRBD1 or TRBD2 (5 bases each). Germline-derived CDR1 and CDR2 are SEHNR and FQNEAQ (reference sequence). Deletions cut 4 bases from V and 4 bases from J, with 14 bases between. This CDR3 has 15 residues. This CDR3 reads CASSWDLTSKNIQYF. CDR3 nucleotides: TGTGCCAGCAGCTGGGACCTAACTTCTAAAAACATTCAGTACTTC.

This clonotype has more than one count but fewer than ten. The chain has TRBV6-5 and TRBJ2-2; D is possibly TRBD2 (7 bases). CDR1 is MNHEY and CDR2 is SVGAGI in the germline V gene. Trimming took 4 bases from V and 5 from J, leaving 17 bases between them. There are 16 residues in the CDR3. As DNA, the CDR3 is TGTGCCAGCAGTTTTCTAGGGGGGGGGTGGACCGGGGAGCTGTTTTTT. Its protein is CASSFLGGGWTGELFF.

In DNA form, the CDR3 reads TGTGCCAGCACCTTACGGGGTAGCGGGAGGGCTCAAGAGACCCAGTACTTC. Its protein is CASTLRGSGRAQETQYF. This chain joins TRBV2 and TRBJ2-5; 11 nucleotides line up with TRBD2. From germline, CDR1 is SNHLY and CDR2 FYNNEI. With 7 bases clipped from V and 2 bases from J, the junction kept 12 bases outside the gene matches. This CDR3 contains 17 residues.

This clonotype was observed at least ten times. This sequence joins TRBV5-1 and TRBJ2-1, with a tentative D call TRBD1 (5 bases). Deletions cut 0 bases from V and 3 bases from J, with 10 bases between. The CDR3 has 15 amino acids. Per germline, CDR1 SGHRS and CDR2 YFSETQ. The CDR3 DNA reads TGCGCCAGCAGCTTGGCAGGGCTCCTCTACAATGAGCAGTTCTTC. Translation: CASSLAGLLYNEQFF. The whole variable domain, remainder taken from reference TRBV5-1 and TRBJ2-1, is KAGVTQTPRYLIKTRGQQVTLSCSPISGHRSVSWYQQTPGQGLQFLFEYFSETQRNKGNFPGRFSGRQFSNSRSEMNVSTLELGDSALYLCASSLAGLLYNEQFFGPGTRLTVL.

This clonotype was seen repeatedly, ten times or more. The chain links TRBV30 to TRBJ2-1; 9 positions match TRBD1. The junction had 3 bases not matched to a gene; V was cut back by 3 bases and J by 6 bases. Germline-derived CDR1 and CDR2 are GTSNPN and SVGIG (reference sequence). This CDR3 is built from 13 residues. Here the CDR3 DNA reads TGTGCCTGGAGGGACAGGGGTGCCAATGAGCAGTTCTTC. Its protein product is CAWRDRGANEQFF.

Ten or more counts support this clonotype. V is TRBV4-2 and J is TRBJ2-7, with 9 bases matching TRBD1. The CDR3 is made up of 15 amino acids. Germline CDR1 is LGHNA and CDR2 is YNFKEQ. J gave up 4 bases and V 2 bases, and 6 bases lay outside the gene matches. The CDR3 sequence: CASSQPGQGAYEQYF. CDR3 bases: TGTGCCAGCAGCCAACCGGGACAGGGCGCTTACGAGCAGTACTTC.

There are a few counts of this clonotype. The CDR3 loop reads CASRQGPSNQPQHF. In DNA form, the CDR3 reads TGTGCCAGCAGACAGGGGCCCAGCAATCAGCCCCAGCATTTT. This sequence joins TRBV6-1 and TRBJ1-5; 7 bases match TRBD1. The trim removed 6 bases at V and 1 base at J, leaving 3 bases unmatched. From germline, CDR1 is MNHNS and CDR2 SASEGT. CDR3 length equals 14 residues.